This T cell receptor beta chain emerged from a study of blood T cell repertoires in COVID-19. Overall study context: Samples taken during acute and convalescent COVID-19 were collected in the United States, Italy and Spain. From T cells, B-cell-depleted T cells, or PBMCs came the material, which was cDNA or gDNA.

As handled by the study authors: Quantification of nucleated cells was approximated via reference gene primer amplification. The protocol was immunoSEQ multiplex PCR, while the TCRdb copy is restricted to in-frame clones and leaves out a portion. V and J calls plus clone size are reproduced from that table; the DNA served to infer D and trimming. Of approximately 240,000 clones in the sample, approximately 80% were seen once. Germline loops: CDR1 KGHSH, CDR2 LQKENI. V was cut by 3 bases and J by 8 bases, with 13 bases left in between. This CDR3 comprises 14 residues. The rearrangement links TRBV18 to TRBJ1-4; no firm D call. The sequence derives from an elderly woman with active or convalescent COVID-19. The specimen sequenced was peripheral blood. CDR3: CASSPEQLKEKLFF. The CDR3 DNA sequence: TGTGCCAGCTCACCGGAACAACTAAAAGAAAAACTGTTTTTT.